Sequencing of this TCR beta chain was carried out in a study of blood T cells in healthy people across ages. Each donor supplied roughly 9.2 milliliters of peripheral blood. There are 15 residues in the CDR3. The V and J ends lost 8 bases and 2 bases respectively, with 17 bases between them. Germline CDR1 MNHNS, CDR2 SASEGT. It was with a sample-barcoded 5' primer and a J-beta primer mix that a second PCR of about 6 to 12 cycles was run. TCRdb ran MiXCR on the 5' RACE reads and lists one entry per CDR3 protein. The sample lists 630,000 or so distinct CDR3 sequences; roughly 32% were seen once. At least ten counts were recorded for this clonotype.

The chain employs TRBV6-1 and TRBJ2-3; TRBD1 is a possible D gene (6 bases). The sequenced sample consisted of blood. The clonotype was recovered from a woman aged 80 or over in good health. The CDR3 here is CASSSQGTFTDTQYF. For the CDR3, the DNA is TGTGCCAGCTCGAGCCAGGGGACGTTCACAGATACGCAGTATTTT.